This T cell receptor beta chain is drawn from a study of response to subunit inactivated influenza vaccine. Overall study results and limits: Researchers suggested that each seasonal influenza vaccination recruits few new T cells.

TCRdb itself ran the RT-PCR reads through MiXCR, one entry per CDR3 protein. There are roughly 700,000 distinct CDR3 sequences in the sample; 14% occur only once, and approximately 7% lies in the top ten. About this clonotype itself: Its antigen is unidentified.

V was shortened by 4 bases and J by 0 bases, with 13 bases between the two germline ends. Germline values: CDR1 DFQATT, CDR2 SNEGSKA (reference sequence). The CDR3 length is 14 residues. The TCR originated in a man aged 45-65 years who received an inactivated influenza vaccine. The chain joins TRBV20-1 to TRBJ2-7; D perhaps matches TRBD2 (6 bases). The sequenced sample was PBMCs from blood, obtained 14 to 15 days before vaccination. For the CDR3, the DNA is TGCAGTGCTACCGGCGGGACGAGCTCCTACGAGCAGTACTTC. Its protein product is CSATGGTSSYEQYF.